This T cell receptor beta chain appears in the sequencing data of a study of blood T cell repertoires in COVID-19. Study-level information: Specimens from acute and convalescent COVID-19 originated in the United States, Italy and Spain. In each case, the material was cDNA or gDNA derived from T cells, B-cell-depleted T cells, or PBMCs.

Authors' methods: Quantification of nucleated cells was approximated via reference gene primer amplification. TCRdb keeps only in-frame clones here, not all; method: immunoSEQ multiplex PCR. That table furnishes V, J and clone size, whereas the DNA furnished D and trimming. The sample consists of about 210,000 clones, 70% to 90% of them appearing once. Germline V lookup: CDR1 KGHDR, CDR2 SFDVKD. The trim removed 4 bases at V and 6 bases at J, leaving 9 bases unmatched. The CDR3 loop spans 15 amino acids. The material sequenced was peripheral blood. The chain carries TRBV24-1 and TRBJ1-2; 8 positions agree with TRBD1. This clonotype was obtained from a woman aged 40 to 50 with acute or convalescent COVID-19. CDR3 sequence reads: CATSEPGTGSDGYTF. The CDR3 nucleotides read TGTGCCACCAGTGAACCTGGGACAGGTTCGGATGGCTACACCTTC.